This T cell receptor (beta chain) was profiled in a study of T cells in Graves' hyperthyroidism and ophthalmopathy. This CDR3 contains 15 residues. Germline V gene lookup returns CDR1 MDHEN and CDR2 SYDVKM. Deletions cut 5 bases from V and 0 bases from J, with 12 bases between. This clonotype has a count of ten or more. TCR beta CDR3 regions were amplified from RNA. HTBI primers were employed in a first-round RT-PCR of the TCR CDR3. TCRdb independently ran MiXCR on the multiplex PCR reads; one entry per CDR3 protein. There are a few hundred thousand distinct CDR3 sequences in the sample; approximately 17% occur only once, and 15% to 20% lies in the top ten.

V is TRBV28 and J is TRBJ2-3; perhaps D is TRBD1 or TRBD2 (5 bases each). The sequence was obtained from a woman under 30 with Graves' ophthalmopathy. The sequenced sample was blood. This chain's CDR3 is CASSRPGTSTDTQYF. The CDR3 DNA is TGTGCCAGCAGTCGGCCAGGGACGAGCACAGATACGCAGTATTTT.